These 18 T cell receptor beta chains share one sample of origin, sequenced in a study of blood T cell repertoires in COVID-19. Clones were sequenced by immunoSEQ multiplex PCR, and TCRdb holds only the in-frame ones, with some missing. The sample holds approximately 270,000 clones; approximately 88% are singletons and the top ten take about 5.9%. The sample taken for sequencing was peripheral blood. The receptors derive from a woman in her twenties or thirties with COVID-19, enrolled during active disease.

The chain employs TRBV2 and TRBJ2-4; 7 bases match TRBD2. CDR1 SNHLY and CDR2 FYNNEI come from the germline V gene. V shed 6 bases, J shed 3 bases, and the junction held 14 bases outside the gene matches. CDR3 length: 17 residues. The CDR3 region is CASSPPSWEGVKNIQYF. DNA of the CDR3: TGTGCCAGCAGCCCCCCGTCCTGGGAGGGAGTCAAAAACATTCAGTACTTC.

The CDR3 protein is CASSLAGQETSPLHF. CDR3 sequence (DNA): TGTGCCAGCAGCTTAGCGGGACAGGAGACTTCACCCCTCCACTTT. The rearrangement joins TRBV7-2 to TRBJ1-6, with 8 bases aligning to TRBD1. The CDR3 covers 15 residues. Germline V gene lookup returns CDR1 SGHTA and CDR2 FQGNSA. J was trimmed by 9 bases and V by 0 bases; bases with no gene match: 4.

The chain carries TRBV3-1 (or the pseudogene TRBV3-2) and TRBJ1-3; D uncertain. Trimming left V 0 bases short and J 0 bases short, with 6 bases between. This CDR3 comprises 15 residues. Germline V CDR1 and CDR2: LGHDT, YNNKEL (reference sequence). CDR3 nucleotides: TGTGCCAGCAGCCAAGACAGGCTCTCTGGAAACACCATATATTTT. Encoded protein: CASSQDRLSGNTIYF.

The genes are TRBV5-6 and TRBJ1-6; TRBD1 matches 9 bases. With 4 bases clipped from V and 9 bases from J, the junction kept 5 bases outside the gene matches. The CDR3 covers 14 residues. Germline V gene lookup returns CDR1 SGHDT and CDR2 YYEEEE. CDR3 region: CASSLGTGTSPLHF. The CDR3, as DNA: TGTGCCAGCAGCCTGGGGACAGGGACTTCACCCCTCCACTTT.

The CDR3: CASSYRTGRGPNTGELFF. DNA of the CDR3: TGTGCCAGCAGTTATAGGACAGGAAGGGGACCTAACACCGGGGAGCTGTTTTTT. This chain uses TRBV27 with TRBJ2-2; 7 bases map to TRBD1. Per germline, CDR1 MNHEY and CDR2 SMNVEV (reference sequence). This CDR3 has 18 amino acids. The V and J ends lost 4 bases and 2 bases, in that order; junction bases with no gene match: 13.

The gene calls are TRBV27 and TRBJ1-4; no definite D call. CDR1 MNHEY and CDR2 SMNVEV come from the germline V gene (reference sequence). Deletions cut 3 bases from V and 5 bases from J, with 10 bases between. The CDR3 covers 14 residues. CDR3 region: CASSFSFENEKLFF. The DNA for the CDR3 is TGTGCCAGCAGTTTTTCTTTTGAGAATGAAAAACTGTTTTTT.

The rearrangement joins TRBV5-6 to TRBJ2-2, with 9 nucleotides matching TRBD1. V trimming: 1 base; J trimming: 3 bases; junction bases outside the gene matches: 4. The CDR3 sequence is 16 residues long. Germline assignment: CDR1 SGHDT and CDR2 YYEEEE. The CDR3 nucleotides read TGTGCCAGCAGCTTGCAGGGACAGGGTCACACCGGGGAGCTGTTTTTT. Protein: CASSLQGQGHTGELFF.

The V and J genes are TRBV10-3 and TRBJ1-2; possibly TRBD1 for D (6 bases). Germline V gene sequence: CDR1 ENHRY, CDR2 SYGVKD. There are 16 residues in the CDR3. The germline V and J ends were trimmed by 8 bases and 5 bases, with 24 bases remaining between them. The DNA of the CDR3 is TGTGCCATCGAGAGTCCCGGACAGAAGGGGAAGTATGGCTACACCTTC. Amino acids: CAIESPGQKGKYGYTF.

The chain recombines TRBV21-1 with TRBJ1-1. TRBV21-1 is a pseudogene segment. This CDR3 region has 10 residues. CDR3 sequence (DNA): TGTGCCAGCTCTTACACTGAAGCTTTCTTT. Translation: CASSYTEAFF.

Ten or more counts support this clone. The rearrangement links TRBV30 to TRBJ2-1; D unresolved. CDR1 is GTSNPN, CDR2 SVGIG, per germline (reference sequence). Between the trimmed V and J ends, which lost 2 bases and 9 bases, there was a span of 8 bases. The CDR3 has 11 amino acids. The CDR3 DNA follows: TGTGCCTGGAGTCTGAATAGTGAGCAGTTCTTC. This gives the protein CAWSLNSEQFF. The full variable domain, rest sourced from reference TRBV30 and TRBJ2-1, is SQTIHQWPATLVQPVGSPLSLECTVEGTSNPNLYWYRQAAGRGLQLLFYSVGIGQISSEVPQNLSASRPQDRQFILSSKKLLLSDSGFYLCAWSLNSEQFFGPGTRLTVL.

The table lists this clone with a count of one. The chain is built from TRBV28 and TRBJ2-7, with a possible D match to TRBD2 (7 bases). CDR1 MDHEN and CDR2 SYDVKM come from the germline V gene. Trimming left V 7 bases short and J 6 bases short, with 25 bases between. The CDR3 runs 16 residues. The CDR3, as DNA: TGTGCCAGCATCGGGTCCTGGGTGGTGGGGGGGCTCGAGCAGTACTTC. Amino acids: CASIGSWVVGGLEQYF.

This clone came up a few times. The chain is built from TRBV7-9 and TRBJ2-7; TRBD1 aligns across 8 bases. V shed 1 base, J shed 3 bases, and the junction held 5 bases outside the gene matches. Per the germline V gene, CDR1 is SEHNR and CDR2 is FQNEAQ (reference sequence). This CDR3 spans 15 amino acids. CDR3 bases: TGTGCCAGCAGCTTAGACAGGGGGAGTAGCTACGAGCAGTACTTC. The encoded protein is CASSLDRGSSYEQYF.

The chain uses TRBV5-3 and TRBJ2-5; weak D call: TRBD2 (6 bases). TRBV5-3 carries the ORF label, with uncertain function. The germline V and J ends were trimmed by 4 bases and 5 bases, with 21 bases remaining between them. The CDR3 length is 16 residues. CDR3: CARSPRSSGWAETQYF. Written as DNA, the CDR3 is TGTGCCAGAAGCCCCCGGAGTAGCGGATGGGCGGAGACCCAGTACTTC.

The rearrangement joins TRBV7-8 to TRBJ1-5; D is unresolved. V was shortened by 2 bases and J by 1 base, with 9 bases between the two germline ends. CDR3 size: 15 residues. CDR1 and CDR2 (germline): SGHVS, FQNEAQ. CDR3 in amino acids: CASSLMEGSNQPQHF. The DNA of the CDR3 is TGTGCCAGCAGCTTAATGGAGGGCAGCAATCAGCCCCAGCATTTT.

This chain uses TRBV27 with TRBJ2-3; D remains unclear. V was trimmed by 2 bases and J by 0 bases, leaving 6 bases between them. The CDR3 consists of 14 residues. From germline, CDR1 is MNHEY and CDR2 SMNVEV (reference sequence). CDR3 bases: TGTGCCAGCAGTTTAATCCTTAGCACAGATACGCAGTATTTT. Protein sequence: CASSLILSTDTQYF.

This clone showed up just once. In DNA form, the CDR3 reads TGTGCCAGCAGCTTAGTAGTCAGGGGGCGCAGAAGGTATGGCTACACCTTC. Translation gives CASSLVVRGRRRYGYTF. The chain is built from TRBV7-2 and TRBJ1-2; 8 nucleotides align to TRBD1. Germline V gene sequence: CDR1 SGHTA, CDR2 FQGNSA. After removal of 1 base from V and 5 bases from J, the junction contained 12 bases not matched to a gene. The CDR3 extends over 17 amino acids.

V is TRBV14 and J is TRBJ1-5; TRBD1 matches 7 bases. CDR3 length equals 15 residues. Germline V CDR1 and CDR2: SGHDN, FVKESK. Trimming took 7 bases from V and 0 from J; bases not matched to a gene: 6. CDR3 sequence: CASTSDRVSNQPQHF. The CDR3 DNA reads as TGTGCCAGCACCTCAGACAGGGTTAGCAATCAGCCCCAGCATTTT.

The gene calls are TRBV11-2 and TRBJ2-3, with 10 bases aligning to TRBD2. CDR1 is SGHAT, CDR2 FQNNGV, per germline. The CDR3 consists of 17 residues. V lost 1 base, J lost 0 bases, and 4 bases stayed unmatched. The CDR3 here is CASSLGTSGSSTDTQYF. CDR3 DNA sequence: TGTGCCAGCAGCTTAGGGACTAGCGGATCTAGCACAGATACGCAGTATTTT. The entire variable domain, with the rest obtained from reference TRBV11-2 and TRBJ2-3, is as follows: EAGVAQSPRYKIIEKRQSVAFWCNPISGHATLYWYQQILGQGPKLLIQFQNNGVVDDSQLPKDRFSAERLKGVDSTLKIQPAKLEDSAVYLCASSLGTSGSSTDTQYFGPGTRLTVL.